Reported below is one T cell receptor (beta chain). The antigen remains unidentified. V lost 1 base, J lost 10 bases, and 12 bases lay in between. The germline V gene has CDR1 SGHNT and CDR2 YYREEE (reference sequence). This CDR3 spans 13 amino acids. This sample was included in a study of CD8 T cell repertoires and HIV-1 epitope variants. Study details: Separate wells received one of Twenty-five Gag or Nef variant peptides. Controls were a CMV, EBV and flu peptide pool, Ebola AY9 negative control, and no-peptide well. Epitopes were three Gag families plus Nef HW9 and YT9.

The method was immunoSEQ multiplex PCR; TCRdb's version includes in-frame clones alone and lacks a portion of them. The repertoire holds a few thousand clones, with 60% to 80% as singletons. The genes are TRBV5-4 and TRBJ2-1; a weak D match, TRBD1 (5 bases). Sequenced input: cultured CD8+ T cells derived from PBMCs. The TCR originated in a male donor with HIV. The CDR3 spells CASSLSQGSEQFF. CDR3 DNA: TGTGCCAGCAGCTTGTCGCAGGGCAGCGAGCAGTTCTTC.